One and the same sample provided the 31 T cell receptor beta chains below, sequenced in a study of metastatic and nonmetastatic thyroid tumors. Ahead of thyroid surgery, no patient had received treatment of any kind. With MiXCR, TCRdb reprocessed the PCR reads. The sample yields around 89,000 clones, about 15% seen once. Sequencing input: blood. The source of these receptors is a female donor with papillary thyroid cancer or a benign thyroid nodule (not recorded which). Some clones in this sample may be carry-over from other donors' samples.

This clone was seen at least ten times. The chain uses TRBV27 and TRBJ1-6; D remains unclear. The V gene's germline CDR1 is MNHEY and CDR2 SMNVEV (reference sequence). Trimming took 7 bases from V and 9 from J, leaving 16 bases between them. The CDR3 runs to 14 residues. CDR3 protein: CASNLAGSGSPLHF. Here the CDR3 DNA reads TGTGCCAGCAATTTGGCGGGATCCGGTTCACCCCTCCACTTT.

This clone has more than one count but fewer than ten. A much larger clone differs from this one at a single base, so this may be a read error. The rearrangement joins TRBV25-1 to TRBJ2-3, with 9 nucleotides matching TRBD2. Germline CDR1 MGHDK, CDR2 SYGVNS. This CDR3 is 15 amino acids long. CDR3 nucleotide sequence: TGTTCCAGCAGTGGTCTGAGCGGGGGGAGGAATACGCAGTATTTT. Translating gives CSSSGLSGGRNTQYF.

This clone was recorded at least ten times. The chain uses TRBV4-1 and TRBJ2-1; 7 bases agree with TRBD2. With V trimmed by 4 bases and J by 6 bases, 3 bases remained unmatched. This CDR3 spans 13 amino acids. Per the germline V gene, CDR1 is MGHRA and CDR2 is YSYEKL. The CDR3 region is CASSRGGGNEQFF. In DNA form, the CDR3 reads TGCGCCAGCAGCCGGGGGGGTGGCAATGAGCAGTTCTTC.

This clone was seen a handful of times. Just one base apart from a much larger clone, this may be a read error. This same CDR3 is encoded by further DNA sequences in the sample. The chain combines TRBV15 with TRBJ1-1, with 8 positions matching TRBD1. Per the germline V gene, CDR1 is LNHNV and CDR2 is YYDKDF (reference sequence). The ends lost 5 bases at V and 3 bases at J; junction bases unmatched: 5. This CDR3 spans 14 amino acids. For the CDR3, the DNA is TGTGCCACCAGCGGGACAGGTTTGGACACTGAAGCTTTCTTT. Amino acids: CATSGTGLDTEAFF.

Remarks on this clone: It may be a read error: a sequence one base away is much more abundant. V and J are TRBV9 and TRBJ2-5, with 9 bases identical to TRBD2. Germline-derived CDR1 and CDR2 are SGDLS and YYNGEE. The V and J ends lost 3 bases and 4 bases, in that order; junction bases with no gene match: 13. This CDR3 is built from 17 residues. The CDR3 coding sequence is TGTGCCAGCAGCGAGGTACCTAGCGGGGTGGCCGGAGAGACCCAGTACTTC. Translating it yields CASSEVPSGVAGETQYF. The entire variable domain, with the rest obtained from reference TRBV9 and TRBJ2-5, is as follows: DSGVTQTPKHLITATGQRVTLRCSPRSGDLSVYWYQQSLDQGLQFLIQYYNGEERAKGNILERFSAQQFPDLHSELNLSSLELGDSALYFCASSEVPSGVAGETQYFGPGTRLLVL.

This clone was recorded at least ten times. The genes are TRBV5-4 and TRBJ1-6; D perhaps matches TRBD1 (6 bases). Germline V CDR1 and CDR2: SGHNT, YYREEE (reference sequence). The CDR3 consists of 17 residues. V lost 0 bases, J lost 8 bases, and 18 bases lay in between. The CDR3 DNA sequence: TGTGCCAGCAGCTTGGAAGCCCCAGGGGCTTCCGATTCACCCCTCCACTTT. This translates into CASSLEAPGASDSPLHF.

This clone occurred many times. This rearrangement joins TRBV12-3 or TRBV12-4 to TRBJ2-6, with 7 bases fitting TRBD1. V gave up 1 base and J gave up 0 bases; unmatched junction bases: 3. This CDR3 region has 17 residues. CDR3 sequence reads: CASSLGTGSSGANVLTF. The CDR3 bases are TGTGCCAGCAGTTTAGGGACAGGCAGCTCTGGGGCCAACGTCCTGACTTTC.

This clone was observed at least ten times. The V and J genes are TRBV6-5 and TRBJ2-3; possible D gene TRBD1, 6 bases. This CDR3 is 15 amino acids long. Per germline, CDR1 MNHEY and CDR2 SVGAGI. V lost 2 bases and J lost 2, with 11 bases in between. The CDR3 loop reads CASSYEGVPTDTQYF. The CDR3 DNA reads TGTGCCAGCAGTTACGAGGGGGTCCCCACAGATACGCAGTATTTT.

This clone was found many times. V is TRBV18 and J is TRBJ1-1; the D is unclear. From germline, CDR1 is KGHSH and CDR2 LQKENI. V dropped 4 bases and J dropped 3 bases, with 9 bases sitting between them. This CDR3 has 13 amino acids. The CDR3 DNA reads TGTGCCAGCTCACTATCGGGTGACACTGAAGCTTTCTTT. Encoded protein: CASSLSGDTEAFF.

This clone was recorded at least ten times. Different DNA sequences within this sample yield the same CDR3. The CDR3 DNA is TGTGCCAGCAGTCTAGGGACGCTTAACACTGAAGCTTTCTTT. Encoded protein: CASSLGTLNTEAFF. This sequence joins TRBV27 and TRBJ1-1; D is perhaps TRBD1 (5 bases). V was cut by 5 bases and J by 2 bases, with 12 bases left in between. The CDR3 runs 14 residues. Germline CDR1 is MNHEY and CDR2 is SMNVEV (reference sequence).

This clone has a handful of counts. At one boundary the junction diverges from the germline segment, which might be a read error. The chain is built from TRBV6-1 and TRBJ2-7, with D perhaps matching TRBD1 (6 bases). Germline V gives CDR1 MNHNS, CDR2 SASEGT. The CDR3 covers 17 residues. The CDR3: CARSGGSWQGRTYEQYF. The CDR3 DNA reads as TGTGCCAGAAGTGGTGGCTCCTGGCAGGGGCGCACCTACGAGCAGTACTTC.

With regard to this clone: It may be a read error: a sequence one base away is much more abundant. The chain has TRBV12-3 or TRBV12-4 and TRBJ1-4, with D uncertain. Trimming cost V 11 bases and J 8 bases, with 18 bases left between them. The CDR3 is 13 residues long. CDR3 sequence (DNA): TGTGCCTCAGGCTCGGCCCCGAAAGAAAAACTGTTTTTT. This sequence encodes CASGSAPKEKLFF.

On this clone itself: One base away lies a much larger clone, so this may be a sequencing read error. J is TRBJ2-7 and V is TRBV4-1; D possibly matches TRBD1 or TRBD2 (5 bases each). The CDR3 sequence is 14 residues long. CDR1 and CDR2 from the germline V gene are MGHRA and YSYEKL. Trimming removed 5 bases from V and 5 bases from J, with 16 bases in between. The CDR3 here is CASSTRSRDHEQYF. CDR3 nucleotides: TGCGCCAGCAGCACAAGATCTCGGGACCACGAGCAGTACTTC.

This clone occurred many times. V gene TRBV6-1 combines with J gene TRBJ1-1; 7 positions match TRBD1. The V gene end was trimmed by 8 bases and the J gene end by 4 bases; junction bases not matched to a gene: 7. There are 13 residues in the CDR3. The germline V gene encodes CDR1 MNHNS and CDR2 SASEGT. For the CDR3, the DNA is TGTGCCAGCTCTAGGGGGCTGGGCACTGAAGCTTTCTTT. It codes for CASSRGLGTEAFF.

This clone was observed many times. The chain links TRBV7-3 to TRBJ1-1; 7 bases align to TRBD1. The V and J ends lost 3 bases and 7 bases, in that order; junction bases with no gene match: 8. Germline loops: CDR1 SGHTA, CDR2 FQGTGA. The CDR3 sequence is 14 residues long. Here the CDR3 reads CASSFTGEGDEAFF. DNA for the CDR3: TGTGCCAGCAGCTTCACAGGGGAAGGTGATGAAGCTTTCTTT. The whole variable domain, remainder taken from reference TRBV7-3 and TRBJ1-1, is GAGVSQTPSNKVTEKGKYVELRCDPISGHTALYWYRQSLGQGPEFLIYFQGTGAADDSGLPNDRFFAVRPEGSVSTLKIQRTERGDSAVYLCASSFTGEGDEAFFGQGTRLTVV.

V usage is TRBV5-4 and J usage is TRBJ1-3; the D gene is possibly TRBD1 (5 bases). The germline CDR1 and CDR2 sequences are SGHNT and YYREEE (reference sequence). V lost 2 bases to trimming and J lost 2 bases, with 8 bases between them. The CDR3 contains 14 residues. The CDR3 nucleotides read TGTGCCAGCAGCTTCGGGGCCCCTGGAAACACCATATATTTT. Residues: CASSFGAPGNTIYF.

This chain links TRBV30 with TRBJ1-5; TRBD1 is a possible D gene (5 bases). Germline V CDR1 and CDR2: GTSNPN, SVGIG (reference sequence). This CDR3 is 15 amino acids long. V was trimmed by 1 base and J by 10 bases, leaving 20 bases between them. The DNA for the CDR3 is TGTGCCTGGAGTGCGTACAGGTGGGCGGGTCATCCCCAGCATTTT. Translating gives CAWSAYRWAGHPQHF.

This clone was counted ten times or more. This sequence joins TRBV7-6 and TRBJ1-1, with 8 bases that match TRBD1. The CDR3 runs to 15 residues. The V and J ends lost 5 bases and 0 bases, in that order; junction bases with no gene match: 5. Germline V CDR1 and CDR2: SGHVS, FNYEAQ. Here the CDR3 DNA reads TGTGCCAGCAGCGAGCGACAGGGGATGAACACTGAAGCTTTCTTT. Its protein is CASSERQGMNTEAFF. Using reference TRBV7-6 and TRBJ1-1 for the parts outside the CDR3, the full variable domain is GAGVSQSPRYKVTKRGQDVALRCDPISGHVSLYWYRQALGQGPEFLTYFNYEAQQDKSGLPNDRFSAERPEGSISTLTIQRTEQRDSAMYRCASSERQGMNTEAFFGQGTRLTVV.

This clone was seen many times. This chain's CDR3 is CSAKWRGGDEQFF. In DNA form, the CDR3 reads TGCAGTGCTAAATGGCGGGGGGGCGATGAGCAGTTCTTC. The gene calls are TRBV20-1 and TRBJ2-1; TRBD2 aligns across 9 bases. Germline CDR1 DFQATT, CDR2 SNEGSKA (reference sequence). After removal of 4 bases from V and 8 bases from J, the junction contained 6 bases not matched to a gene. The CDR3 sequence is 13 residues long.

Points on this clone: Being one base from a much bigger clone, this may be a read error. This chain links TRBV5-5 with TRBJ2-7; 8 bases line up with TRBD1. The ends lost 5 bases at V and 7 bases at J; junction bases unmatched: 8. This CDR3 is 13 amino acids long. Germline V lookup: CDR1 SGHKS, CDR2 YYEKEE (reference sequence). The CDR3 DNA reads as TGTGCCAGCAGATTGAACGGACAGGGTGAGCAGTACTTC. It translates to CASRLNGQGEQYF.

This clone appeared a few times. Just one base apart from a much larger clone, this may be a read error. This sequence joins TRBV13 and TRBJ1-1; 7 nucleotides line up with TRBD1. Germline V gene data show CDR1 as PRHDT and CDR2 as FYEKMQ (reference sequence). The CDR3 spans 18 residues. Losses at the gene ends were 0 bases for V and 5 bases for J; bases not matched to a gene: 15. The CDR3 loop is CASSLGRRGPAWVTEAFF. The CDR3 region has the DNA TGTGCCAGCAGCTTAGGCCGTAGGGGGCCCGCGTGGGTGACTGAAGCTTTCTTT.

This clone has a count of ten or more. This sequence joins TRBV12-3 or TRBV12-4 and TRBJ2-5, with 9 bases aligning to TRBD2. The CDR3 is made up of 14 amino acids. Trimming at V came to 11 bases and at J to 7 bases, leaving 14 bases not matched to a gene. CDR3 DNA: TGTGCCTCCTTAGCGGGGGCCCCCTTGGGGACCCAGTACTTC. Its protein is CASLAGAPLGTQYF.

This clone has a count of ten or more. The chain carries TRBV6-5 and TRBJ2-7, with D uncertain. CDR1 is MNHEY and CDR2 is SVGAGI in the germline V gene. This CDR3 comprises 13 residues. V was pared by 2 bases and J by 3 bases, with 8 bases between. The CDR3 here is CASSYGENYEQYF. As DNA, the CDR3 is TGTGCCAGCAGTTACGGCGAGAACTACGAGCAGTACTTC.

Turning to this clone: A read error may be the cause here, since a much bigger clone is one base away. V is TRBV4-1 and J is TRBJ1-2; unclear D gene. V dropped 2 bases and J dropped 9 bases, with 16 bases sitting between them. Germline loops: CDR1 MGHRA, CDR2 YSYEKL. The CDR3 length is 14 residues. CDR3 in DNA: TGCGCCAGCAGCCAACCCCGGGAGCGCCCGTGCTACACCTTC. Translation gives CASSQPRERPCYTF.

As concerns this clone: At one end the junction does not follow the germline gene, possibly because of a read error. The chain has TRBV5-1 and TRBJ2-2; 8 bases map to TRBD2. Per the germline V gene, CDR1 is SGHRS and CDR2 is YFSETQ. The CDR3 runs to 15 residues. The CDR3 DNA sequence: TGCGCCAGCAGCCAGACTAGCGTAGTGACCGGGGAGATGTTTTTT. Protein sequence: CASSQTSVVTGEMFF.

In this sample, this clone turned up many times. This chain links TRBV10-1 with TRBJ2-6; 7 bases are shared with TRBD1. The germline V gene encodes CDR1 WNHNN and CDR2 SYGVQD (reference sequence). The CDR3 has 18 amino acids. After removal of 8 bases from V and 4 bases from J, the junction contained 17 bases not matched to a gene. Written as DNA, the CDR3 is TGCGCCAGCGAGATAAGACAGGGAACTCGACCCGGGGCCAACGTCCTGACTTTC. Translated: CASEIRQGTRPGANVLTF.

In its sample, this clone was seen many times. The rearrangement joins TRBV27 to TRBJ1-1; D remains unclear. Germline-derived CDR1 and CDR2 are MNHEY and SMNVEV (reference sequence). V was shortened by 3 bases and J by 10 bases, with 15 bases between the two germline ends. The CDR3 totals 13 residues. For the CDR3, the DNA is TGTGCCAGCAGTTTGGGGAGTTCCGGGGTAGCTTTCTTT. Protein product: CASSLGSSGVAFF.

This clone was seen repeatedly, ten times or more. The rearrangement uses TRBV6-1 and TRBJ2-5; possible D gene TRBD1, 6 bases. The germline V and J ends were trimmed by 5 bases and 2 bases, with 15 bases remaining between them. CDR3 size: 15 residues. Germline CDR1 MNHNS, CDR2 SASEGT. The CDR3 DNA follows: TGTGCCAGCAGTCCGCTTGGGGGCCCTCAAGAGACCCAGTACTTC. This translates into CASSPLGGPQETQYF.

The sample holds many counts of this clone. The chain carries TRBV5-1 and TRBJ1-2; 11 bases fit TRBD1. Per the germline V gene, CDR1 is SGHRS and CDR2 is YFSETQ. The CDR3 sequence is 15 residues long. V shed 4 bases, J shed 7 bases, and the junction held 9 bases outside the gene matches. Written as DNA, the CDR3 is TGCGCCAGCAGCAACCGGACAGGGGGCTGGAGTGGCTACACCTTC. It specifies CASSNRTGGWSGYTF.

This clone occurred a few times. This chain links TRBV6-2 or TRBV6-3 with TRBJ2-7, with 7 bases fitting TRBD1. Germline CDR1 MNHEY, CDR2 SVGEGT. The CDR3 loop spans 19 amino acids. V lost 2 bases and J lost 3; bases outside the gene matches: 19. The CDR3 DNA sequence: TGTGCCAGCAGTTACGCAATCCGGGACAGTGTTTATTCGGGCTACGAGCAGTACTTC. Translated: CASSYAIRDSVYSGYEQYF.

This clone occurred many times. The chain links TRBV10-3 to TRBJ2-7, with a weak D call TRBD1 (6 bases). V was clipped by 6 bases and J by 4 bases, with 10 bases between them. Germline V lookup: CDR1 ENHRY, CDR2 SYGVKD. The CDR3 has 12 amino acids. In DNA form, the CDR3 reads TGTGCCATCAGCAACAGGGATTACGAGCAGTACTTC. Its protein is CAISNRDYEQYF.